This T cell receptor (beta chain) was found in a study of OX40 agonist ivuxolimab in advanced cancers. Study details: Males comprised 70% to 90% of the group, whose mean age was approximately 61 years (range 23 to 79). Whole-study results and caveats: CD8+ T cells (on average) carried more expanded clones than CD4+ T cells.

Method: immunoSEQ multiplex PCR; TCRdb's copy keeps in-frame clones and lacks some. The repertoire holds 30,000 to 35,000 clones, roughly 82% seen once, with about 12% in the top ten. Remarks on this clone: What it binds is not known.

Germline V gene sequence: CDR1 SGHKS, CDR2 YYEKEE (reference sequence). The CDR3 is 15 residues long. Trimming shortened V by 1 base and J by 10 bases, and 15 bases separated the two germline ends. This receptor was identified in an adult with an advanced solid tumor such as melanoma, head and neck, liver or kidney cancer. This sample comprised CD4+ or CD8+ T cells sorted from blood, obtained in a trial of the OX40 agonist ivuxolimab. V usage is TRBV5-5 and J usage is TRBJ1-6; maybe TRBD1 (6 bases). The CDR3, as DNA: TGTGCCAGCAGCTTGTATTGGGACAAGAGATCACCCCTCCACTTT. Its translation is CASSLYWDKRSPLHF.